This T cell receptor beta chain was profiled in a study of Tregs in tolerant kidney transplant recipients. This table comes from immunoSEQ multiplex PCR, and its TCRdb copy is limited to in-frame clones, with some not included. The table records approximately 100,000 clones, roughly 93% of them present only once. CDR1 is SGHTA and CDR2 is FQGTGA in the germline V gene. The CDR3 has 15 amino acids. Trimming took 1 base from V and 2 from J, leaving 10 bases between them. The sequence came from a human donor who received a combined kidney and bone marrow transplant. The source was CD4+ T cells from blood, collected before the transplant. The rearrangement links TRBV7-3 to TRBJ2-3, with D tentatively TRBD2 (6 bases). The CDR3 DNA reads TGTGCCAGCAGCTTAATGGGGGGATTCACAGATACGCAGTATTTT. This gives the protein CASSLMGGFTDTQYF.